The table lists the clone carrying this T cell receptor (beta chain) with a few counts. Relative to the germline gene, one junction end is altered; a read error may explain this. The library came from three nested PCR rounds adapted from ARM-PCR protocols. Each CDR3 protein is one row after TCRdb ran MiXCR on the multiplex PCR reads. The profile covers 90,000 to 100,000 distinct CDR3 sequences, with approximately 80% appearing a single time and approximately 28% taken by the ten largest. Germline V gene lookup returns CDR1 MDHEN and CDR2 SYDVKM. This CDR3 comprises 12 residues. These data belong to a study of tumor and adjacent non-tumor tissue in lung cancer. No cell sorting was done before RNA was extracted from the tissue. This non-tumor lung sample came from over 3 cm beyond the tumor edge. Between August and November 2014, newly diagnosed, chemotherapy-naive lung cancer patients underwent thoracic surgery in China.

This TCR was recovered from a man in his sixties with small cell lung cancer. This chain joins TRBV28 and TRBJ2-1, with no clear D. The source material was distant non-tumor lung tissue. CDR3 in amino acids: CASVSSYNEQLF. Here the CDR3 DNA reads TGTGCCAGCGTCTCCTCTTACAATGAGCAGCTCTTC.